The 14 T cell receptor beta chains reported below all come from one sample, sequenced in a study of CD8 T cells in ankylosing spondylitis. TCRdb reanalysed the 5' RACE reads using MiXCR and keeps one entry per CDR3 protein. Of some 70,000 distinct CDR3 sequences in the sample, approximately 5% were seen once. The sample comprised blood, either unsorted or a sorted T cell fraction (not recorded which). These receptor sequences come from a male donor with ankylosing spondylitis or in good health (not recorded which).

The chain couples TRBV5-1 to TRBJ2-3, with 9 bases identical to TRBD1. The CDR3 totals 15 residues. V lost 3 bases to trimming and J lost 6 bases; unmatched junction nucleotides: 8. Germline V gene sequence: CDR1 SGHRS, CDR2 YFSETQ. The CDR3 spells CASSSPGTGTDTQYF. CDR3 nucleotide sequence: TGCGCCAGCAGCTCCCCCGGGACAGGGACCGATACGCAGTATTTT.

This clonotype was detected many times. The chain has TRBV7-6 and TRBJ2-7, with 9 bases matching TRBD1. J gave up 3 bases and V 1 base, and 4 bases lay outside the gene matches. The CDR3 spans 15 residues. Germline CDR1 SGHVS, CDR2 FNYEAQ. CDR3 sequence reads: CASSLGTGVNYEQYF. In nucleotides, the CDR3 is TGTGCCAGCAGCTTAGGGACAGGGGTCAACTACGAGCAGTACTTC.

This clonotype occurred many times. V is TRBV20-1 and J is TRBJ2-1; 10 nucleotides align to TRBD2. V was pared by 6 bases and J by 7 bases, with 12 bases of the junction left unmatched. Per germline, CDR1 DFQATT and CDR2 SNEGSKA (reference sequence). The CDR3 extends over 15 amino acids. In nucleotides, the CDR3 is TGCAGTGCAGCCGCCGGGACTAGCGCCCTTAATGAGCAGTTCTTC. The encoded protein is CSAAAGTSALNEQFF.

This clonotype was detected ten times or more. This sequence joins TRBV4-3 and TRBJ2-2; the match to TRBD1 covers 7 bases. V was clipped by 4 bases and J by 4 bases; unmatched bases: 9. CDR1 is LGHNA and CDR2 is YSLEER in the germline V gene. The CDR3 is 16 residues long. The CDR3 loop reads CASSPYRGWGTGELFF. In DNA form, the CDR3 reads TGCGCCAGCAGCCCATACAGGGGTTGGGGCACCGGGGAGCTGTTTTTT.

This clonotype was detected ten times or more. The chain combines TRBV5-1 with TRBJ1-2; 9 nucleotides agree with TRBD1. The V gene's germline CDR1 is SGHRS and CDR2 YFSETQ. The CDR3 has 15 amino acids. Germline trimming cut 3 bases from V and 2 bases from J; bases unmatched to any gene: 5. CDR3 DNA sequence: TGCGCCAGCAGCTCCTGGACAGGGGCAAACTATGGCTACACCTTC. As protein: CASSSWTGANYGYTF.

This clonotype occurred many times. The chain has TRBV3-1 and TRBJ2-5; TRBD2 agrees at 8 bases. The CDR3 has 15 amino acids. The germline V gene encodes CDR1 LGHDT and CDR2 YNNKEL (reference sequence). V shed 1 base and J 5 bases; nucleotides not matched to a gene: 6. This CDR3 reads CASSQGGSGGETQYF. The CDR3 DNA follows: TGTGCCAGCAGCCAAGGTGGCAGCGGGGGTGAGACCCAGTACTTC.

This clonotype came up many times. V gene TRBV9 combines with J gene TRBJ1-2; D is ambiguous. The CDR3 contains 15 residues. Germline V gene sequence: CDR1 SGDLS, CDR2 YYNGEE. The V end lost 4 bases, the J end lost 4 bases, and 17 bases lay between the germline ends. In DNA form, the CDR3 reads TGTGCCAGCAGCAGGACCGAGTTTACCCTCTATGGCTACACCTTC. Translation: CASSRTEFTLYGYTF.

This clonotype was counted at least ten times. This rearrangement joins TRBV6-2 or TRBV6-3 to TRBJ2-5; TRBD2 aligns across 10 bases. J lost 2 bases, V lost 0 bases, and 9 bases had no gene match. Germline V gene data show CDR1 as MNHEY and CDR2 as SVGEGT. The CDR3 runs 18 residues. The CDR3 nucleotides are TGTGCCAGCAGTTACTCAAAAAATCTAGCGGGGGCACAAGAGACCCAGTACTTC. This gives the protein CASSYSKNLAGAQETQYF.

This clonotype was recorded many times. The V and J genes are TRBV6-1 and TRBJ2-5; possible D gene TRBD1, 5 bases. The CDR3 is 15 amino acids. V was clipped by 10 bases and J by 4 bases, with 22 bases between them. Germline CDR1 is MNHNS and CDR2 is SASEGT. CDR3 sequence reads: CATTLGHGSTETQYF. The CDR3 nucleotides are TGTGCCACCACCCTAGGACACGGATCCACAGAGACCCAGTACTTC.

The sample holds many counts of this clonotype. The rearrangement uses TRBV28 and TRBJ1-5; D gene unclear. The V end was cut by 4 bases, the J end by 11 bases, with 15 bases between. CDR1 is MDHEN, CDR2 SYDVKM, per germline. The CDR3 loop spans 13 amino acids. The CDR3 DNA reads TGTGCCAGCAGTTCCGACGCGGTAATGGCCCAGCATTTT. It is translated as CASSSDAVMAQHF.

This clonotype was recorded at least ten times. The chain couples TRBV12-3 or TRBV12-4 to TRBJ1-1; D gene uncertain. The CDR3 has 13 residues. Trimming stripped 1 base from V and 1 base from J, with 4 bases between. CDR3 sequence (DNA): TGTGCCAGCAGTTTAGGGTGGAACACTGAAGCTTTCTTT. Protein product: CASSLGWNTEAFF.

The table lists this clonotype with many counts. This chain links TRBV5-1 with TRBJ1-1; no clear D. Germline V lookup: CDR1 SGHRS, CDR2 YFSETQ. This CDR3 is built from 15 residues. Trimming took off 4 bases at V and 4 bases at J, with 17 bases between the two ends. The CDR3 spells CASSLGSEGGTEAFF. The CDR3 coding sequence is TGCGCCAGCAGCCTTGGATCGGAGGGCGGCACTGAAGCTTTCTTT.

At least ten counts were recorded for this clonotype. This sequence joins TRBV4-3 and TRBJ2-5, with 11 bases that match TRBD2. There are 15 residues in the CDR3. J lost 2 bases, V lost 3 bases, and 2 bases had no gene match. Germline CDR1 is LGHNA and CDR2 is YSLEER. The DNA for the CDR3 is TGCGCCAGCAGCCAGCTAGCGGGGGGACAAGAGACCCAGTACTTC. Its protein product is CASSQLAGGQETQYF.

This clonotype showed up many times. This chain links TRBV5-1 with TRBJ2-7; D is undetermined. Germline V lookup: CDR1 SGHRS, CDR2 YFSETQ. The germline V and J ends were trimmed by 0 bases and 4 bases, with 5 bases remaining between them. The CDR3 covers 12 residues. DNA for the CDR3: TGCGCCAGCAGCTTGGAGGGATACGAGCAGTACTTC. Its translation is CASSLEGYEQYF.